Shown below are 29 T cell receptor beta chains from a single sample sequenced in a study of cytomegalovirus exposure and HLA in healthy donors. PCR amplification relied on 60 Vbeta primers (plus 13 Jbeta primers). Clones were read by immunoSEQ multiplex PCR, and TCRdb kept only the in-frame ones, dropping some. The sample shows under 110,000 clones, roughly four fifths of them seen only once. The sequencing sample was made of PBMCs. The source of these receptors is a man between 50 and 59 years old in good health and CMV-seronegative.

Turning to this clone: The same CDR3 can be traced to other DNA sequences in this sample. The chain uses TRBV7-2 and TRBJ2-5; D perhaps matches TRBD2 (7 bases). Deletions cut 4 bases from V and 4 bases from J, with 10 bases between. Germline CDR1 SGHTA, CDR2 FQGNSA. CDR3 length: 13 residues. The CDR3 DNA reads TGTGCCAGCAGCTCAGGGGAGGGAGAGACCCAGTACTTC. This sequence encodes CASSSGEGETQYF.

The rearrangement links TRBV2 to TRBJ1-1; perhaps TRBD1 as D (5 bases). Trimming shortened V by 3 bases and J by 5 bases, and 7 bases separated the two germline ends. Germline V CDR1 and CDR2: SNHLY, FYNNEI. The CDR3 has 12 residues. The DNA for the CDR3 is TGTGCCAGCAGTGAGGGGCAAACTGAAGCTTTCTTT. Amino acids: CASSEGQTEAFF.

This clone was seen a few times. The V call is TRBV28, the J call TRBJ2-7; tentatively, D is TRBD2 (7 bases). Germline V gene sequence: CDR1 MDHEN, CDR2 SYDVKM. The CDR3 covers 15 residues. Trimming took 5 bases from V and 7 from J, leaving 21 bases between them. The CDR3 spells CASSGWSGGLGEQYV. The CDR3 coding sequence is TGTGCCAGCAGTGGGTGGTCGGGGGGCCTCGGAGAGCAGTACGTC.

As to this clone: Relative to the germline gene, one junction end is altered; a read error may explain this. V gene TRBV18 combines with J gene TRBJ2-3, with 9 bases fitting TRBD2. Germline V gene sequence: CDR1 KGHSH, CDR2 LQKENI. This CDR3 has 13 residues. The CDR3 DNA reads TGTGCCAGCTCTGGGACTAGCAAAGATACGCAGTATTTT. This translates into CASSGTSKDTQYF. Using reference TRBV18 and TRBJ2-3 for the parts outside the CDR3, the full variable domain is NAGVMQNPRHLVRRRGQEARLRCSPMKGHSHVYWYRQLPEEGLKFMVYLQKENIIDESGMPKERFSAEFPKEGPSILRIQQVVRGDSAAYFCASSGTSKDTQYFGPGTRLTVL.

CDR3 loop: CASSTLAGAVGGELFF. CDR3 bases: TGTGCCAGTAGTACTCTCGCAGGGGCGGTAGGGGGAGAACTGTTTTTT. This chain joins TRBV19 and TRBJ1-4; a possible D gene is TRBD1 (6 bases). The CDR3 runs to 16 residues. The germline CDR1 and CDR2 sequences are LNHDA and SQIVND (reference sequence). V shed 4 bases and J shed 12 bases, with 24 bases lying between them.

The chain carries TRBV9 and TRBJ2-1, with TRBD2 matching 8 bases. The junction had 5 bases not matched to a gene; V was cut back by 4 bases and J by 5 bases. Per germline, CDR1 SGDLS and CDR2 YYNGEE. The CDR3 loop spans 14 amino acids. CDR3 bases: TGTGCCAGCAGCAAAGCTAGCGGGCACAATGAGCAGTTCTTC. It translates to CASSKASGHNEQFF.

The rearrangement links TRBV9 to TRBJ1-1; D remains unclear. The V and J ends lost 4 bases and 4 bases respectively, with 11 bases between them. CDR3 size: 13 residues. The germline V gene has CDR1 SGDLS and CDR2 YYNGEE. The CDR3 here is CASSLQEGTEAFF. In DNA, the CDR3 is TGTGCCAGCAGCCTCCAGGAAGGCACTGAAGCTTTCTTT.

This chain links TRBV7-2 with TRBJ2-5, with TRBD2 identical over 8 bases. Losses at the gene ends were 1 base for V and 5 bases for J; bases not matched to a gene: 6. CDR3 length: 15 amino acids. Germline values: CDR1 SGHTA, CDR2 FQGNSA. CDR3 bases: TGTGCCAGCAGCTTAGACCCGGGGGGGGCGGAGACCCAGTACTTC. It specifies CASSLDPGGAETQYF.

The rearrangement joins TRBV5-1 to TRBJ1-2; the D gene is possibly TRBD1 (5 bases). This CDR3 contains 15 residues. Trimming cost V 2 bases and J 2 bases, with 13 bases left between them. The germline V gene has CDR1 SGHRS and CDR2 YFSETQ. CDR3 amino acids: CASSLLLQENYGYTF. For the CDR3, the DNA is TGCGCCAGCAGCTTACTTCTACAGGAGAACTATGGCTACACCTTC.

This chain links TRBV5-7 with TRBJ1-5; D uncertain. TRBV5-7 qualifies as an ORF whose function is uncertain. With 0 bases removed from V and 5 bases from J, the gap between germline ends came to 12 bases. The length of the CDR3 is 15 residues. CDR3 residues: CASSLGPGRDQPQHF. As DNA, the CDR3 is TGTGCCAGCAGCTTGGGTCCTGGGCGTGATCAGCCCCAGCATTTT.

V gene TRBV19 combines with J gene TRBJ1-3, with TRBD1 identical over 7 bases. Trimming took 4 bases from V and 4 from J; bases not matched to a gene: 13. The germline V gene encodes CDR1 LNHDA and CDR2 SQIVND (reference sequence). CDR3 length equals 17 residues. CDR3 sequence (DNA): TGTGCCAGTAGTAGGCGGGACAGCGGCAGGACGGGAAACACCATATATTTT. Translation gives CASSRRDSGRTGNTIYF.

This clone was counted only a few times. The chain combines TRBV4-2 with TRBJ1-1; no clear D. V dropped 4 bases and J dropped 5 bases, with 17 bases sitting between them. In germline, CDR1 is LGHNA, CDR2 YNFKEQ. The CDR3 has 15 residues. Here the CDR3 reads CASSRSGGWNTEAFF. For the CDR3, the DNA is TGTGCCAGCAGCCGTTCAGGAGGCTGGAATACTGAAGCTTTCTTT.

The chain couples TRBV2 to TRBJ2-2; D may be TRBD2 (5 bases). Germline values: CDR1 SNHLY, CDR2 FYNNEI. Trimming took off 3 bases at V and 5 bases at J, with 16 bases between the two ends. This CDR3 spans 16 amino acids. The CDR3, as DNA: TGTGCCAGCAGTGACCCACTAGTTTCGGTAACCGGGGAGCTGTTTTTT. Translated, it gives CASSDPLVSVTGELFF.

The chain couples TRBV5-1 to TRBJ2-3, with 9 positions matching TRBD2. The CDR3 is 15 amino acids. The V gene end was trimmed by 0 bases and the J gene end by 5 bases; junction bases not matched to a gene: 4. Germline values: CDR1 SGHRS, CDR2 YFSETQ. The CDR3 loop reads CASSLDAGGLDTQYF. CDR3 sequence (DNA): TGCGCCAGCAGCTTGGACGCGGGGGGGTTAGATACGCAGTATTTT.

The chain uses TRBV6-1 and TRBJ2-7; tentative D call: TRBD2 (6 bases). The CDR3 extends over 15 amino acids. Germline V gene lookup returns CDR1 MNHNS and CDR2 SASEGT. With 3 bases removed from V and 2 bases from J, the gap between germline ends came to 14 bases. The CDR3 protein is CASSDPGRGTYEQYF. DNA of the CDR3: TGTGCCAGCAGTGACCCGGGACGGGGGACCTACGAGCAGTACTTC.

The CDR3 coding sequence is TGCAGCGTTGAACCCAGGGGCAGGGCAGATACGCAGTATTTT. It codes for CSVEPRGRADTQYF. V is TRBV29-1 and J is TRBJ2-3, with TRBD1 as a possible D gene (6 bases). The CDR3 runs to 14 residues. The V and J ends lost 2 bases and 4 bases respectively, with 13 bases between them. From germline, CDR1 is SQVTM and CDR2 ANQGSEA.

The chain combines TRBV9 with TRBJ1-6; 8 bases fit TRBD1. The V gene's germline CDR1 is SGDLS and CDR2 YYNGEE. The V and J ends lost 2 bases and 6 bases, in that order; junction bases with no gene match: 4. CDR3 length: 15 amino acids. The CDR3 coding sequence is TGTGCCAGCAGCGTCGGACAGGGAGTTAATTCACCCCTCCACTTT. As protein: CASSVGQGVNSPLHF. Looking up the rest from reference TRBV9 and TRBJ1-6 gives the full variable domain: DSGVTQTPKHLITATGQRVTLRCSPRSGDLSVYWYQQSLDQGLQFLIQYYNGEERAKGNILERFSAQQFPDLHSELNLSSLELGDSALYFCASSVGQGVNSPLHFGNGTRLTVT.

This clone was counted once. The CDR3 DNA follows: TGCGCCAGCAGCTGGGGACAGGAAACCGAGCAGTACTTC. This sequence encodes CASSWGQETEQYF. The chain is built from TRBV5-1 and TRBJ2-7, with 8 bases matching TRBD1. The CDR3 loop spans 13 amino acids. The germline gives CDR1 SGHRS, CDR2 YFSETQ. With 3 bases clipped from V and 6 bases from J, the junction kept 5 bases outside the gene matches.

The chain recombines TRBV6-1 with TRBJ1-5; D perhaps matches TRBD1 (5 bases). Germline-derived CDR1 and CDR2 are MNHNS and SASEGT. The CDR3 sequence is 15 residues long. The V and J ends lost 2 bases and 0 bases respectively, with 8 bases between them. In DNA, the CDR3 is TGTGCCAGCAGTGAAAGGGGTAATAGCAATCAGCCCCAGCATTTT. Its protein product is CASSERGNSNQPQHF.

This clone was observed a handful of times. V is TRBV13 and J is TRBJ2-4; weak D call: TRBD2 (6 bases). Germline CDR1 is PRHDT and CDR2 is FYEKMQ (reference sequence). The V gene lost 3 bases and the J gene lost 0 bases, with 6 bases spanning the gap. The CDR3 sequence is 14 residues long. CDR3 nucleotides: TGTGCCAGCAGCTTGCGGGAAGCCAAAAACATTCAGTACTTC. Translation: CASSLREAKNIQYF.

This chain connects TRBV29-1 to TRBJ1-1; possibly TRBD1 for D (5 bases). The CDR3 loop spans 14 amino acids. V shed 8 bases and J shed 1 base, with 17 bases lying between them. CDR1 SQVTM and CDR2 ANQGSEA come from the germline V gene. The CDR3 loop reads CSTRREDTNTEAFF. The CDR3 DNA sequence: TGCAGCACCCGTCGGGAGGACACGAACACTGAAGCTTTCTTT.

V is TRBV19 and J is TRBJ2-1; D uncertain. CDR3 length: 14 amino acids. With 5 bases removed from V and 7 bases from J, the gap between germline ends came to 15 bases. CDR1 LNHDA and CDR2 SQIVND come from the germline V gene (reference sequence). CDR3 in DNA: TGTGCCAGTAGTCCCTCCGCGTGGTTGAATGAGCAGTTCTTC. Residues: CASSPSAWLNEQFF.

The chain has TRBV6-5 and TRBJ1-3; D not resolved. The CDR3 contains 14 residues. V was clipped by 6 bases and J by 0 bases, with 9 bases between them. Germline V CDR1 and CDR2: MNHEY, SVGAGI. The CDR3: CASSTGASGNTIYF. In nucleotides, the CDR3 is TGTGCCAGCAGCACGGGAGCCTCTGGAAACACCATATATTTT.

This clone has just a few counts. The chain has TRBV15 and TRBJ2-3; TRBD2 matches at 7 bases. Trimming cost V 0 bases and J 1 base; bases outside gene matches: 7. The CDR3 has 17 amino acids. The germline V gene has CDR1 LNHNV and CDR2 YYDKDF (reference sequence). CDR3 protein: CATSREGPGGGTDTQYF. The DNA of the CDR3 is TGTGCCACCAGCAGAGAGGGGCCGGGGGGTGGCACAGATACGCAGTATTTT.

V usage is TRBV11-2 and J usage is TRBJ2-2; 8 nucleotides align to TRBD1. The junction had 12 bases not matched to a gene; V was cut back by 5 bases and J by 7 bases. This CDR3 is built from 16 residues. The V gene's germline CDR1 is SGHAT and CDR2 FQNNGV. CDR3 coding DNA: TGTGCCAGCAGCCTAAGTGGGACAGGTCGGCTCGGGGAGCTGTTTTTT. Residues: CASSLSGTGRLGELFF.

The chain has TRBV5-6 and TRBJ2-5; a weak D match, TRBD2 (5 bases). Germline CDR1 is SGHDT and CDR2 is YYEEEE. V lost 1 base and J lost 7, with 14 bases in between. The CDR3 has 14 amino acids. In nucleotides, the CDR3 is TGTGCCAGCAGCTTGACTAGGCCCTTAGGGACCCAGTACTTC. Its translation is CASSLTRPLGTQYF.

In DNA, the CDR3 is TGTGCCAGCTCCCTGGACAGGGCAACTAATGAAAAACTGTTTTTT. As protein: CASSLDRATNEKLFF. The chain couples TRBV18 to TRBJ1-4; TRBD1 agrees at 8 bases. Germline CDR1 is KGHSH and CDR2 is LQKENI. This CDR3 region has 15 residues. Trimming at V came to 6 bases and at J to 0 bases, leaving 3 bases not matched to a gene.

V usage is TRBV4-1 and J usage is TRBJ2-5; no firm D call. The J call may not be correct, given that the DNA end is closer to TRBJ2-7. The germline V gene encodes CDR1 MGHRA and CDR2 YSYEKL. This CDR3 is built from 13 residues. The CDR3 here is CASSRNTAYEQYF. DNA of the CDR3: TGCGCCAGCAGCCGGAATACAGCCTACGAGCAGTACTTC.

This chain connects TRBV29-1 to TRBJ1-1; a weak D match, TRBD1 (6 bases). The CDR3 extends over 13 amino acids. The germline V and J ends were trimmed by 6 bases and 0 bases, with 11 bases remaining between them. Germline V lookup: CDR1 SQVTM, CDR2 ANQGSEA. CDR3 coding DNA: TGCAGCGTAGCAGGGGCCATGAACACTGAAGCTTTCTTT. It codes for CSVAGAMNTEAFF.